The text below deals with one TCR beta chain. Antigen: not known. The sequencing template was cDNA reverse transcribed from extracted RNA. Clones were sequenced by immunoSEQ multiplex PCR, and TCRdb holds only the in-frame ones, with some missing. The table includes 130,000 to 150,000 clones, approximately 49% detected once. The data derive from a study of CD8+ T cells in alopecia areata. Specimens obtained from alopecia areata patients comprised lesional scalp punch biopsies and peripheral blood. Cell sorting on a FACSAria was used to separate CD4+ and CD8+ T cells from the PBMCs. The germline V gene encodes CDR1 GTSNPN and CDR2 SVGIG (reference sequence). V lost 0 bases and J lost 6; bases outside the gene matches: 8. This CDR3 comprises 16 residues. The study's findings and limits: Clonality in lesional scalp, especially alopecia totalis/universalis, exceeded that of normal scalp. In scalp samples, resident alphabeta T cells of normal skin are also sequenced.

The source is a human donor with alopecia areata. The sample here was CD4+ T cells sorted from blood, taken at week 0. This chain joins TRBV30 and TRBJ2-1, with 10 bases that match TRBD2. The CDR3 sequence: CAWSVQALAGANEQFF. CDR3 bases: TGTGCCTGGAGTGTACAGGCGCTAGCGGGGGCCAATGAGCAGTTCTTC.